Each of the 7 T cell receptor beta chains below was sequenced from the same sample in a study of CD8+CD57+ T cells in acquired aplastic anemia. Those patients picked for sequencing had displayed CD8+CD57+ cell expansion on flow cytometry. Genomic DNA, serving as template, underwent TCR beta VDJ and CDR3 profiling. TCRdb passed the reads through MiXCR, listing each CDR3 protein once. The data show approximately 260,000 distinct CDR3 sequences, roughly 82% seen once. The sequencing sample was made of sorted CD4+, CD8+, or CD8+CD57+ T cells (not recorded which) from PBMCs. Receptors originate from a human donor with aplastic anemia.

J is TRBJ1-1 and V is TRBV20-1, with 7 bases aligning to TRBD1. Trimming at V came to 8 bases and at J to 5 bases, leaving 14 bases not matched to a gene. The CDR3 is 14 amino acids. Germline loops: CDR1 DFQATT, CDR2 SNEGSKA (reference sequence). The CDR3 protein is CSPREGATATEAFF. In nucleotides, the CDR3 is TGCAGTCCGAGAGAGGGGGCAACGGCAACTGAAGCTTTCTTT.

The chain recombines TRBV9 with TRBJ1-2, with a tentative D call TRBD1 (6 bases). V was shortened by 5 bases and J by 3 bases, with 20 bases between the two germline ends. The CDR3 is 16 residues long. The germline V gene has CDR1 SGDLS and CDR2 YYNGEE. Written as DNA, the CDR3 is TGTGCCAGCAGGGCACGGGGCAGGGGCTTGGACTATGGCTACACCTTC. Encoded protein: CASRARGRGLDYGYTF.

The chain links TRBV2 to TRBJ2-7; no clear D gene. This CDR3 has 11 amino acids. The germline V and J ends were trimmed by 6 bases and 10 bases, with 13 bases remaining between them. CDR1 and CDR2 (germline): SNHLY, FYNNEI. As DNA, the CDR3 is TGTGCCAGCAGAGATACCTACGCACAGTACGTC. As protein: CASRDTYAQYV.

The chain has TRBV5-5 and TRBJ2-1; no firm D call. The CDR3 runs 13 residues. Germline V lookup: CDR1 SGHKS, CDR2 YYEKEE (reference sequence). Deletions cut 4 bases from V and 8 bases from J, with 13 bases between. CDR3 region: CASSVLGIHEQFF. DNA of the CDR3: TGTGCCAGCAGCGTGTTAGGGATCCATGAGCAGTTCTTC.

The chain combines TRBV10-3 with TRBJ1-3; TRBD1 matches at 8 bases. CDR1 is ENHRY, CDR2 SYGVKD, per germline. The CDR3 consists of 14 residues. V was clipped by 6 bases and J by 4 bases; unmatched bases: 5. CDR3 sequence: CAISGTGGGNTIYF. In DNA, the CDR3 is TGTGCCATCAGCGGGACAGGCGGAGGAAACACCATATATTTT.

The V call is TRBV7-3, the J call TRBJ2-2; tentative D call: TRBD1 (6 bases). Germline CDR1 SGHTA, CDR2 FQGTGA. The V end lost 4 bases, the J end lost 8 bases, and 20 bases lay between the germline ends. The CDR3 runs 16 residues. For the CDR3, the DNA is TGTGCCAGCAGCTCAGGCCTTAGGGGGAGAGCAGGGGAGCTGTTTTTT. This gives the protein CASSSGLRGRAGELFF. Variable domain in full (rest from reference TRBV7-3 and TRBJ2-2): GAGVSQTPSNKVTEKGKYVELRCDPISGHTALYWYRQSLGQGPEFLIYFQGTGAADDSGLPNDRFFAVRPEGSVSTLKIQRTERGDSAVYLCASSSGLRGRAGELFFGEGSRLTVL.

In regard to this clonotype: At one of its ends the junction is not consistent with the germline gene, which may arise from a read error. CDR3 sequence: CATSMGTSGTTDTLYF. CDR3 in DNA: TGTGCCACTAGTATGGGGACTAGCGGGACCACAGATACGCTGTATTTT. The chain couples TRBV24-1 to TRBJ2-3; 13 nucleotides agree with TRBD2. Per the germline V gene, CDR1 is KGHDR and CDR2 is SFDVKD. This CDR3 has 16 residues.